The 8 T cell receptor beta chains below come from one sample, sequenced in a study of cytomegalovirus exposure and HLA in healthy donors. The PCR contained 60 Vbeta and 13 Jbeta primers. Assay used: immunoSEQ multiplex PCR; TCRdb lists only in-frame clones, some missing. The table shows 150,000 or so clones, with roughly 79% occurring only once. The sequencing input was PBMCs. The receptor source for this set is a woman aged 18-29 years in good health and CMV-seropositive.

The gene calls are TRBV4-2 and TRBJ1-3; D call uncertain. Germline V gene sequence: CDR1 LGHNA, CDR2 YNFKEQ. This CDR3 has 17 amino acids. Trimming cost V 0 bases and J 4 bases, with 16 bases left between them. The CDR3 bases are TGTGCCAGCAGCCAAGAAAATCCCACAGTTTTAGGAAACACCATATATTTT. Its protein is CASSQENPTVLGNTIYF.

This clone has just a few counts. The DNA of the CDR3 is TGTGCCAGCAGGGGGGCCGCTAGCGGGGGGGATACGCAGTATTTT. It translates to CASRGAASGGDTQYF. The V gene is TRBV7-9, the J gene TRBJ2-3, with TRBD2 matching 11 bases. Germline trimming cut 6 bases from V and 6 bases from J; bases unmatched to any gene: 8. This CDR3 is built from 15 residues. In germline, CDR1 is SEHNR, CDR2 FQNEAQ (reference sequence).

The CDR3 DNA reads TGTGCCAGCAGCCAAGACAGGAACACTGAAGCTTTCTTT. This encodes CASSQDRNTEAFF. This chain joins TRBV14 and TRBJ1-1; D gene ambiguous. V gave up 0 bases and J gave up 1 base, with 3 bases separating them. This CDR3 comprises 13 residues. Per germline, CDR1 SGHDN and CDR2 FVKESK.

In this sample, this clone turned up once. The CDR3 spells CASSQGLAETQYF. CDR3 sequence (DNA): TGTGCCAGCAGCCAAGGACTAGCAGAGACCCAGTACTTC. V and J are TRBV4-2 and TRBJ2-5; 7 bases are a match to TRBD2. In germline, CDR1 is LGHNA, CDR2 YNFKEQ. This CDR3 is built from 13 residues. The V and J ends lost 1 base and 4 bases, in that order; junction bases with no gene match: 0.

This clone was counted a few times. CDR3 coding DNA: TGTGCCAGCAGCCTAAGCGGGTTGGGTCAGCCCCAGCATTTT. It yields the protein CASSLSGLGQPQHF. The rearrangement joins TRBV5-5 to TRBJ1-5; no firm D call. Per the germline V gene, CDR1 is SGHKS and CDR2 is YYEKEE (reference sequence). The CDR3 covers 14 residues. V was trimmed by 4 bases and J by 6 bases, leaving 14 bases between them.

By sample share, this clone is medium-sized. This chain joins TRBV5-1 and TRBJ2-7; 7 bases map to TRBD2. V was pared by 4 bases and J by 3 bases, with 4 bases of the junction left unmatched. Germline loops: CDR1 SGHRS, CDR2 YFSETQ. The CDR3 is made up of 13 amino acids. Here the CDR3 DNA reads TGCGCCAGCAGCGGACTAGGGAACTACGAGCAGTACTTC. Amino acids: CASSGLGNYEQYF.

The chain recombines TRBV21-1 with TRBJ2-7; the table's TRBD1 call for D was not verified on the DNA. TRBV21-1 represents a pseudogene. This CDR3 has 16 residues. The CDR3 sequence: CASSKALRGPTYEQYF. The CDR3 region has the DNA TGTGCCAGCAGCAAAGCGCTGAGGGGGCCTACCTACGAGCAGTACTTC.

V is TRBV6-5 and J is TRBJ2-3; D is perhaps TRBD1 (6 bases). Germline values: CDR1 MNHEY, CDR2 SVGAGI. The CDR3 extends over 14 amino acids. V lost 8 bases, J lost 0 bases, and 12 bases lay in between. Here the CDR3 reads CASRRTASTDTQYF. The CDR3 DNA reads as TGTGCCAGCCGAAGGACAGCAAGCACAGATACGCAGTATTTT.